Sequencing of this T cell receptor (beta chain) was carried out in a study of blood T cell repertoires in COVID-19. On the study more broadly: The United States, Italy and Spain were the sources of the acute and convalescent COVID-19 samples.

The method was immunoSEQ multiplex PCR; TCRdb's version includes in-frame clones alone and lacks a portion of them. The data hold 470,000 or so clones, with 87% observed a single time. The study assigned cohorts using participant-reported clinical history. Germline CDR1 reads SGHDN; CDR2 reads FVKESK. Trimming shortened V by 0 bases and J by 1 base, and 14 bases separated the two germline ends. This CDR3 has 17 amino acids. The TCR originated in a woman aged 18-29 years with acute COVID-19. The sequenced sample consisted of PBMCs or T cells enriched from blood (not recorded which). V and J are TRBV14 and TRBJ2-3; D remains unclear. CDR3 sequence (DNA): TGTGCCAGCAGCCAAGATCGAAGCATCTCCGGCACAGATACGCAGTATTTT. Encoded protein: CASSQDRSISGTDTQYF.